These 16 T cell receptor beta chains were sequenced from one sample in a study of CXCR3-negative and CXCR3-positive naive CD8 T cells. Researchers prepared the TRB cDNA libraries using 5' RACE with UMI labels. TCRdb re-analyzed the 5' RACE reads; it lists each CDR3 protein once, without DNA. This repertoire comprises 43,000 or so distinct CDR3 sequences; its ten largest clones make up roughly 1.4%. Sequences were obtained from naive CXCR3- CD8+ T cells from blood. Specified subset: CD45RO-CCR7+CD27+CD95- naive CD8+ T cells lacking CXCR3 (TNR3-). These receptors originate from a human donor in good health. Some clones in this sample may be carry-over from other donors' samples.

The J gene is TRBJ2-7, the V gene TRBV6-2 or TRBV6-3; checking the TCRdb D call of TRBD2 is not possible without DNA. Germline V CDR1 and CDR2: MNHEY, SVGEGT. The length of the CDR3 is 13 residues. The CDR3 reads CASRPGQPGEQYF.

The chain uses TRBV15 and TRBJ2-1; TCRdb indicates TRBD2, and absent DNA this call remains unverified. This CDR3 contains 14 residues. Per germline, CDR1 LNHNV and CDR2 YYDKDF (reference sequence). The CDR3 region is CATSRVTRSGEQFF.

This sequence joins TRBV27 and TRBJ2-3. Germline assignment: CDR1 MNHEY and CDR2 SMNVEV (reference sequence). The CDR3 has 16 amino acids. The CDR3 region is CASSQRPVGFTDTQYF.

Judged by frequency, this clonotype is medium-sized. The chain joins TRBV18 to TRBJ2-7; TCRdb's D gene call, TRBD2, goes unchecked for lack of DNA. The CDR3 has 15 residues. Germline values: CDR1 KGHSH, CDR2 LQKENI. The CDR3 here is CASSPSTSGIYEQYF.

The chain couples TRBV7-9 to TRBJ2-7. This CDR3 comprises 12 residues. CDR1 SEHNR and CDR2 FQNEAQ come from the germline V gene (reference sequence). The CDR3 loop reads CASSANPYEQYF. Combining the CDR3 with reference TRBV7-9 and TRBJ2-7 gives the whole variable domain DTGVSQNPRHKITKRGQNVTFRCDPISEHNRLYWYRQTLGQGPEFLTYFQNEAQLEKSRLLSDRFSAERPKGSFSTLEIQRTEQGDSAMYLCASSANPYEQYFGPGTRLTVT.

This chain joins TRBV4-1 and TRBJ2-7; TCRdb proposes TRBD1, but this gene call is untestable without DNA. This CDR3 has 15 residues. Germline lookup yields CDR1 MGHRA and CDR2 YSYEKL. The CDR3 is CASSQVVTGAYEQYF.

The J gene is TRBJ2-1, the V gene TRBV7-9; the D gene TCRdb calls, TRBD2, cannot be checked with no DNA. Germline lookup yields CDR1 SEHNR and CDR2 FQNEAQ (reference sequence). The CDR3 contains 17 residues. CDR3 sequence reads: CASSSPPSGGAHNEQFF. The variable domain in full, with the rest retrieved from reference TRBV7-9 and TRBJ2-1, is DTGVSQNPRHKITKRGQNVTFRCDPISEHNRLYWYRQTLGQGPEFLTYFQNEAQLEKSRLLSDRFSAERPKGSFSTLEIQRTEQGDSAMYLCASSSPPSGGAHNEQFFGPGTRLTVL.

The chain employs TRBV7-6 and TRBJ2-3; with no DNA, the TCRdb D assignment of TRBD1 cannot be verified. The CDR3 totals 16 residues. CDR1 is SGHVS and CDR2 is FNYEAQ in the germline V gene. The CDR3 spells CASSPSTGGAGDTQYF.

The chain employs TRBV12-3 or TRBV12-4 and TRBJ2-7; the D call from TCRdb, TRBD1, cannot be confirmed without DNA. This CDR3 spans 15 amino acids. CDR3 region: CASAPFGQNTYEQYF.

The chain recombines TRBV24-1 with TRBJ2-7; TCRdb names TRBD1, which stays unverified in the absence of DNA. The CDR3 has 15 amino acids. Germline values: CDR1 KGHDR, CDR2 SFDVKD. The CDR3 spells CATSDPAGTGTEQYF.

The genes are TRBV12-3 or TRBV12-4 and TRBJ2-7. CDR3 length: 12 residues. The CDR3 protein is CASSQSFYEQYF.

The chain combines TRBV12-3 or TRBV12-4 with TRBJ2-7; TCRdb picks TRBD1, but there is no DNA to check that call. CDR3 length: 14 amino acids. CDR3 in amino acids: CASSWADRAYEQYF.

The rearrangement links TRBV28 to TRBJ2-1; the TCRdb D gene call, TRBD2, has no DNA to confirm it. CDR1 MDHEN and CDR2 SYDVKM come from the germline V gene. The CDR3 is 15 residues long. The CDR3 spells CASRMTSGSYNEQFF.

This chain connects TRBV12-3 or TRBV12-4 to TRBJ2-7; TCRdb selects TRBD1, and the lack of DNA leaves this call unchecked. The length of the CDR3 is 13 residues. The CDR3 is CASSSGTGVEQYF.

The chain recombines TRBV7-8 with TRBJ2-1; without DNA, the TCRdb call of TRBD1 cannot be checked. Germline lookup yields CDR1 SGHVS and CDR2 FQNEAQ. The CDR3 has 14 amino acids. This CDR3 reads CASSRDSSYNEQFF. Full variable domain (remainder filled in from reference TRBV7-8 and TRBJ2-1): GAGVSQSPRYKVAKRGQDVALRCDPISGHVSLFWYQQALGQGPEFLTYFQNEAQLDKSGLPSDRFFAERPEGSVSTLKIQRTQQEDSAVYLCASSRDSSYNEQFFGPGTRLTVL.

V is TRBV28 and J is TRBJ2-1; TCRdb proposes TRBD1, but this gene call is untestable without DNA. The CDR3 is 16 residues long. CDR1 is MDHEN and CDR2 is SYDVKM in the germline V gene. This CDR3 reads CASSPYGTNSYNEQFF.